This TCR beta chain originates from a study of Tregs in tolerant kidney transplant recipients. The length of the CDR3 is 14 residues. With 3 bases removed from V and 0 bases from J, the gap between germline ends came to 9 bases. In germline, CDR1 is SGHTA, CDR2 FQGTGA. Assay used: immunoSEQ multiplex PCR; TCRdb lists only in-frame clones, some missing. Here the sample spans tens of thousands of clones, more than 95% being singletons. Sequencing was performed on CD4+ T cells from blood, taken before the transplant. V and J are TRBV7-3 and TRBJ2-7; D is uncertain. This receptor was identified in a human donor who received a combined kidney and bone marrow transplant. CDR3 sequence reads: CASSFAGSSYEQYF. CDR3 in DNA: TGTGCCAGCAGCTTTGCAGGAAGCTCCTACGAGCAGTACTTC.